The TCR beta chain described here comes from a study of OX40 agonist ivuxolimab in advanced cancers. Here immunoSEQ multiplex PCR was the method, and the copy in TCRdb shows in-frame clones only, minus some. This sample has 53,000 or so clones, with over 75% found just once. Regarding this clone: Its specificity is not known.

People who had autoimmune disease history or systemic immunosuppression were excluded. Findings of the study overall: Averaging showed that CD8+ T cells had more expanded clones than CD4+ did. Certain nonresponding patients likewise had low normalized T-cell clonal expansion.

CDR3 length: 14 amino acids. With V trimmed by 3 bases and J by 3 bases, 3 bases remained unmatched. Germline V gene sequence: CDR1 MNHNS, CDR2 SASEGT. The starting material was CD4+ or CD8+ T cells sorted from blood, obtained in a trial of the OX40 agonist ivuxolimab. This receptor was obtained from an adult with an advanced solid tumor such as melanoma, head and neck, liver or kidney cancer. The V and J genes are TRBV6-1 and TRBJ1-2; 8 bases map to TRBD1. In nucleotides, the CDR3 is TGTGCCAGCAGTGACGACAGGGGCTACTATGGCTACACCTTC. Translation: CASSDDRGYYGYTF.